This is a list of T cell receptor beta chains from one sample in a study of blood T cell repertoires in COVID-19. Some clones are missing from TCRdb's copy, which holds only in-frame ones; the method was immunoSEQ multiplex PCR. Of fewer than 200,000 clones listed, over 85% are singletons. The material sequenced was peripheral blood. These receptors all stem from a woman in her forties or fifties with acute or convalescent COVID-19. CDR3s include the opening cysteine and the closing phenylalanine or tryptophan. The D gene is left open where the match is weak. Clone size is shown for a subset of rows, as once, few, many or a class of expanded clone.

J: TRBJ1-1; size: -; V: TRBV28; D: -; CDR3: CASSFGQNTEAFF; DNA: TGTGCCAGCAGTTTTGGACAGAACACTGAAGCTTTCTTT
J: TRBJ1-3; size: once; V: TRBV10-3; D: -; CDR3: CAISGAYSGNTIYF; DNA: TGTGCCATCAGTGGTGCGTACTCTGGAAACACCATATATTTT
J: TRBJ2-7; size: -; V: TRBV29-1; D: -; CDR3: CSITTGPYEQYF; DNA: TGCAGCATTACGACAGGTCCCTACGAGCAGTACTTC
J: TRBJ1-6; size: -; V: TRBV18; D: -; CDR3: CASSLSTGQSPLHF; DNA: TGTGCCAGCTCACTCAGTACAGGGCAATCACCCCTCCACTTT
J: TRBJ1-4; size: -; V: TRBV18; D: -; CDR3: CASSPLDPTLSEKLFF; DNA: TGTGCCAGCTCACCACTAGATCCCACCCTGAGTGAAAAACTGTTTTTT
J: TRBJ1-5; size: -; V: TRBV30; D: -; CDR3: CAWSPFDSDQPQHF; DNA: TGTGCCTGGAGTCCTTTCGATAGCGATCAGCCCCAGCATTTT
J: TRBJ2-7; size: -; V: TRBV27; D: TRBD2; CDR3: CASRRGTSVFAYEQYF; DNA: TGTGCCAGCAGACGGGGGACTAGCGTCTTTGCCTACGAGCAGTACTTC
J: TRBJ2-2; size: -; V: TRBV9; D: TRBD2; CDR3: CASSVPRGGRGYTGELFF; DNA: TGTGCCAGCAGCGTCCCCCGTGGCGGGAGGGGGTACACCGGGGAGCTGTTTTTT
J: TRBJ2-7; size: -; V: TRBV18; D: -; CDR3: CASSADSPTYEQYF; DNA: TGTGCCAGCTCAGCCGACAGCCCCACCTACGAGCAGTACTTC
J: TRBJ1-1; size: -; V: TRBV19; D: TRBD1; CDR3: CASRTRTGGLNTEAFF; DNA: TGTGCCAGTAGGACTAGGACAGGGGGGCTGAACACTGAAGCTTTCTTT
J: TRBJ2-7; size: -; V: TRBV7-2; D: -; CDR3: CASSFGASYEQYF; DNA: TGTGCCAGCAGCTTCGGAGCGAGCTACGAGCAGTACTTC
J: TRBJ1-1; size: -; V: TRBV5-1; D: TRBD1; CDR3: CASSPGLGTANTEAFF; DNA: TGCGCCAGCAGCCCCGGTTTGGGGACAGCGAACACTGAAGCTTTCTTT
J: TRBJ1-2; size: -; V: TRBV9; D: TRBD1; CDR3: CASSVGGQGALGRGYTF; DNA: TGTGCCAGCAGCGTAGGGGGACAGGGGGCGCTCGGACGTGGCTACACCTTC
J: TRBJ1-4; size: -; V: TRBV4-1; D: TRBD1; CDR3: CASSQVRGARDEKLFF; DNA: TGCGCCAGCAGCCAAGTCAGGGGGGCACGGGATGAAAAACTGTTTTTT
J: TRBJ2-2; size: few; V: TRBV11-2; D: -; CDR3: CASSLAGSNTGELFF; DNA: TGTGCCAGCAGCTTGGCGGGATCGAACACCGGGGAGCTGTTTTTT
J: TRBJ1-1; size: -; V: TRBV6-5; D: -; CDR3: CASSYGREAFF; DNA: TGTGCCAGCAGTTACGGCAGAGAAGCTTTCTTT
J: TRBJ2-1; size: -; V: TRBV6-5; D: -; CDR3: CASSYSGGENEQFF; DNA: TGTGCCAGCAGTTACTCTGGCGGGGAGAATGAGCAGTTCTTC
J: TRBJ2-1; size: -; V: TRBV7-9; D: TRBD2; CDR3: CATSPPGGEFSDEQFF; DNA: TGTGCCACTAGCCCCCCCGGGGGGGAGTTTAGTGATGAGCAGTTCTTC
J: TRBJ1-4; size: -; V: TRBV11-2; D: TRBD1; CDR3: CASSWSQGAGEKLFF; DNA: TGTGCCAGCAGCTGGTCACAGGGGGCGGGAGAAAAACTGTTTTTT
J: TRBJ2-1; size: -; V: TRBV30; D: TRBD2; CDR3: CAWSVLSGGAYEQFF; DNA: TGTGCCTGGAGTGTACTGAGCGGGGGGGCTTATGAGCAGTTCTTC
J: TRBJ1-5; size: -; V: TRBV2; D: -; CDR3: CASSWAVSNQPQHF; DNA: TGTGCCAGCAGTTGGGCTGTTAGCAATCAGCCCCAGCATTTT
J: TRBJ1-2; size: -; V: TRBV2; D: TRBD1; CDR3: CASSVDRASHGYTF; DNA: TGTGCCAGCAGTGTCGACAGGGCCAGCCATGGCTACACCTTC
J: TRBJ1-2; size: -; V: TRBV11-2; D: -; CDR3: CASSPNSNNYGYTF; DNA: TGTGCCAGCAGCCCCAACTCTAATAACTATGGCTACACCTTC
J: TRBJ2-7; size: -; V: TRBV6-2/TRBV6-3; D: TRBD2; CDR3: CASSSERGLAATYEQYF; DNA: TGTGCCAGCAGTTCAGAACGGGGACTAGCGGCCACCTACGAGCAGTACTTC
J: TRBJ1-5; size: -; V: TRBV30; D: -; CDR3: CAWSLSNQPQHF; DNA: TGTGCCTGGAGTCTGAGCAATCAGCCCCAGCATTTT
J: TRBJ2-1; size: -; V: TRBV19; D: TRBD1; CDR3: CASSIGQGANEQFF; DNA: TGTGCCAGTAGTATAGGACAGGGAGCCAATGAGCAGTTCTTC
J: TRBJ1-5; size: -; V: TRBV18; D: -; CDR3: CASSPGRDQPQHF; DNA: TGTGCCAGCTCACCAGGCAGGGATCAGCCCCAGCATTTT
J: TRBJ2-7; size: -; V: TRBV30; D: TRBD2; CDR3: CAWSGLAGGTYEQYF; DNA: TGTGCCTGGAGTGGGCTAGCGGGAGGTACCTACGAGCAGTACTTC
J: TRBJ1-1; size: -; V: TRBV28; D: TRBD1; CDR3: CASSLAPGQLNTEAFF; DNA: TGTGCCAGCAGTTTGGCCCCGGGACAGCTCAACACTGAAGCTTTCTTT
J: TRBJ1-1; size: -; V: TRBV5-6; D: TRBD1; CDR3: CASTGWDREAFF; DNA: TGTGCCAGCACCGGCTGGGACAGGGAAGCTTTCTTT
J: TRBJ2-2; size: -; V: TRBV5-4; D: TRBD2; CDR3: CASSLKLAANTGELFF; DNA: TGTGCCAGCAGCTTGAAACTAGCGGCTAACACCGGGGAGCTGTTTTTT
J: TRBJ1-1; size: few; V: TRBV14; D: -; CDR3: CASSQVGGNTEAFF; DNA: TGTGCCAGCAGCCAAGTCGGGGGGAACACTGAAGCTTTCTTT
J: TRBJ1-1; size: -; V: TRBV6-5; D: -; CDR3: CASSYSFLSGTEAFF; DNA: TGTGCCAGCAGTTACTCCTTCCTGTCGGGGACTGAAGCTTTCTTT
J: TRBJ2-2; size: -; V: TRBV6-6; D: TRBD2; CDR3: CASSYQGGLAAFF; DNA: TGTGCCAGCAGTTACCAAGGGGGACTAGCCGCCTTTTTT
J: TRBJ1-2; size: -; V: TRBV10-3; D: -; CDR3: CAIRSTTAEGYTF; DNA: TGTGCCATCAGAAGCACGACTGCGGAAGGCTACACCTTC
J: TRBJ1-4; size: -; V: TRBV4-1; D: -; CDR3: CASSRPGEKLFF; DNA: TGCGCCAGCAGCCGCCCGGGTGAAAAACTGTTTTTT
J: TRBJ1-1; size: -; V: TRBV19; D: -; CDR3: CASTTGRNTEAFF; DNA: TGTGCCAGTACGACGGGGAGAAACACTGAAGCTTTCTTT
J: TRBJ2-3; size: -; V: TRBV30; D: -; CDR3: CASDTRFTDTQYF; DNA: TGTGCCTCTGACACGCGCTTCACAGATACGCAGTATTTT
J: TRBJ1-1; size: -; V: TRBV23-1; D: -; CDR3: CASSHPRGTEAFF; DNA: TGCGCCAGCAGTCACCCCCGGGGTACTGAAGCTTTCTTT
J: TRBJ1-2; size: -; V: TRBV12-3/TRBV12-4; D: -; CDR3: CASSTGANYGYTF; DNA: TGTGCCAGCAGTACCGGGGCTAACTATGGCTACACCTTC
J: TRBJ2-5; size: -; V: TRBV18; D: TRBD1; CDR3: CASSGTAQETQYF; DNA: TGTGCCAGCTCCGGGACAGCTCAAGAGACCCAGTACTTC
J: TRBJ1-4; size: -; V: TRBV18; D: TRBD1; CDR3: CASSLQTQGVSEKLFF; DNA: TGTGCCAGCTCACTTCAGACCCAGGGGGTTTCTGAAAAACTGTTTTTT
J: TRBJ1-3; size: -; V: TRBV29-1; D: -; CDR3: CSVERSGSGNTIYF; DNA: TGCAGCGTTGAGAGGTCGGGCTCTGGAAACACCATATATTTT
J: TRBJ1-3; size: -; V: TRBV30; D: -; CDR3: CAWTTPGTTGNTIYF; DNA: TGTGCCTGGACTACTCCCGGGACAACTGGAAACACCATATATTTT
J: TRBJ2-7; size: -; V: TRBV6-6; D: -; CDR3: CASSYGGAGEGYEQYF; DNA: TGTGCCAGCAGTTACGGGGGGGCTGGGGAGGGATACGAGCAGTACTTC
J: TRBJ2-7; size: -; V: TRBV27; D: TRBD1; CDR3: CASSRGTEYEQYF; DNA: TGTGCCAGCAGTAGGGGGACAGAGTACGAGCAGTACTTC
J: TRBJ1-5; size: once; V: TRBV20-1; D: -; CDR3: CSASREGSNQPQHF; DNA: TGCAGTGCTAGTAGAGAGGGTAGCAATCAGCCCCAGCATTTT
J: TRBJ2-3; size: once; V: TRBV15; D: TRBD2; CDR3: CATSREGLAGAADTQYF; DNA: TGTGCCACCAGCAGAGAGGGACTAGCGGGAGCGGCAGATACGCAGTATTTT
J: TRBJ1-5; size: -; V: TRBV2; D: -; CDR3: CASSHRDRNQPQHF; DNA: TGTGCCAGCAGTCACAGGGATCGCAATCAGCCCCAGCATTTT
J: TRBJ1-5; size: once; V: TRBV30; D: -; CDR3: CAWTAQGGRQPQHF; DNA: TGTGCCTGGACCGCCCAAGGGGGAAGACAGCCCCAGCATTTT
J: TRBJ1-5; size: -; V: TRBV7-8; D: -; CDR3: CASSLTWEGYSNQPQHF; DNA: TGTGCCAGCAGCTTAACGTGGGAGGGTTATAGCAATCAGCCCCAGCATTTT
J: TRBJ1-2; size: -; V: TRBV13; D: -; CDR3: CASSLFGESAGYTF; DNA: TGTGCCAGCAGCTTATTTGGGGAGTCCGCTGGCTACACCTTC